The rows below give T cell receptor beta chains drawn from one sample of a study of beta chain features in type 1 diabetes. TCRdb's copy holds only in-frame clones and misses some; the assay was immunoSEQ multiplex PCR. This table has a few hundred thousand clones, 16% appearing once. Sequenced input: naive CD4+ T cells from blood. The receptor set was obtained from a man aged 25-40 years with type 1 diabetes. Both conserved end residues are part of each CDR3. D genes are given only for firm matches. Size values are once, few and many counts, or a class for expanded clones, and some rows have none.

abundance: few; d_gene: .; j_gene: TRBJ2-7; v_gene: TRBV7-6; CDR3nt: TGTGCCAGCAGCTTTACACAGGGAGCCGAGCAGTACTTC; CDR3aa: CASSFTQGAEQYF
abundance: few; d_gene: .; j_gene: TRBJ2-3; v_gene: TRBV29-1; CDR3nt: TGCAGCGTCAGCACAGATACGCAGTATTTT; CDR3aa: CSVSTDTQYF
abundance: few; d_gene: .; j_gene: TRBJ2-1; v_gene: TRBV7-2; CDR3nt: TGTGCCAGCAGCTTAGGTTCCCAAACCTACAATGAGCAGTTCTTC; CDR3aa: CASSLGSQTYNEQFF
abundance: few; d_gene: TRBD1; j_gene: TRBJ2-7; v_gene: TRBV4-1; CDR3nt: TGCGCCAGCAGCCAAGGGGACAGGGTGGTGAGCGAGCAGTACTTC; CDR3aa: CASSQGDRVVSEQYF
abundance: .; d_gene: TRBD2; j_gene: TRBJ2-7; v_gene: TRBV29-1; CDR3nt: TGCAGCGTTGTTGGACTAGCGGGCTACGAGCAGTACTTC; CDR3aa: CSVVGLAGYEQYF
abundance: few; d_gene: TRBD1; j_gene: TRBJ2-6; v_gene: TRBV30; CDR3nt: TGTGCCTGGAGTGGCACGGGGGACAGGGGTCCTGGGGCCAACGTCCTGACTTTC; CDR3aa: CAWSGTGDRGPGANVLTF
abundance: few; d_gene: .; j_gene: TRBJ1-1; v_gene: TRBV15; CDR3nt: TGTGCCACCAGCAGAGGAGACAGCCAAATTGAAGCTTTCTTT; CDR3aa: CATSRGDSQIEAFF
abundance: few; d_gene: .; j_gene: TRBJ2-1; v_gene: TRBV27; CDR3nt: TGTGCCAGCAGTTTATCGTACGGGCGCTCCTACAATGAGCAGTTCTTC; CDR3aa: CASSLSYGRSYNEQFF
abundance: .; d_gene: .; j_gene: TRBJ2-6; v_gene: TRBV21-1; CDR3nt: TGTGCCAGCAGCAAAGCTTACTCTGGGGCCAACGTCCTGACTTTC; CDR3aa: CASSKAYSGANVLTF
abundance: few; d_gene: .; j_gene: TRBJ1-2; v_gene: TRBV28; CDR3nt: TGTGCCAGCAGTCCTCCGGGCCGGATCTTTAGGACCTTC; CDR3aa: CASSPPGRIFRTF
abundance: few; d_gene: TRBD2; j_gene: TRBJ2-3; v_gene: TRBV7-2; CDR3nt: TGTGCCAGCAGCTTAAGTAGCGGGAGACCCGATACGCAGTATTTT; CDR3aa: CASSLSSGRPDTQYF
abundance: few; d_gene: TRBD1; j_gene: TRBJ1-2; v_gene: TRBV2; CDR3nt: TGTGCCAGCAGACGACAGGGAGCGGGTGGCTACACCTTC; CDR3aa: CASRRQGAGGYTF
abundance: few; d_gene: .; j_gene: TRBJ2-1; v_gene: TRBV4-1; CDR3nt: TGCGCCAGCAGCCCCCCACGGGGGAATGAGCAGTTCTTC; CDR3aa: CASSPPRGNEQFF
abundance: .; d_gene: .; j_gene: TRBJ2-3; v_gene: TRBV19; CDR3nt: TGTGCCAGTAGTATACCCACAGATACGCAGTATTTT; CDR3aa: CASSIPTDTQYF